The 23 T cell receptor beta chains below come from one sample, sequenced in a study of T-cell memory formation after mild COVID-19. TCRdb reanalysed the 5' RACE reads using MiXCR and keeps one entry per CDR3 protein. Of about 120,000 distinct CDR3 sequences in the sample, approximately 15% are singletons; the top ten hold approximately 13%. Sequenced material: PBMCs or a T cell subset sorted from them (not recorded which). The origin of the receptors is an adult woman who had mild COVID-19 (a few samples of this study predate the infection). Cell type and time point are not known.

The table lists this clonotype with a few counts. This chain joins TRBV12-3 or TRBV12-4 and TRBJ2-1, with D uncertain. This CDR3 has 12 amino acids. V dropped 6 bases and J dropped 10 bases, with 13 bases sitting between them. The CDR3 DNA reads TGTGCCAGCAGCACCGCCGGTTGGGAGCAGTTCTTC. Protein: CASSTAGWEQFF.

The chain joins TRBV24-1 to TRBJ2-2; the D gene is possibly TRBD2 (5 bases). Trimming pared 12 bases from V and 1 base from J, leaving 11 bases between. This CDR3 spans 13 amino acids. Germline V gives CDR1 KGHDR, CDR2 SFDVKD. This CDR3 is CAAAGGNTGELFF. CDR3 nucleotides: TGTGCCGCGGCCGGAGGGAACACCGGGGAGCTGTTTTTT.

This clonotype was seen more than once but under ten times. V is TRBV7-9 and J is TRBJ1-4; TRBD1 is a possible D gene (6 bases). From germline, CDR1 is SEHNR and CDR2 FQNEAQ (reference sequence). CDR3 length: 16 residues. V was clipped by 1 base and J by 0 bases, with 9 bases between them. CDR3 protein: CASSLDRAATNEKLFF. The CDR3 nucleotides are TGTGCCAGCAGCTTAGACAGGGCTGCAACTAATGAAAAACTGTTTTTT.

The rearrangement joins TRBV4-1 to TRBJ2-1; 14 nucleotides match TRBD2. Germline V gives CDR1 MGHRA, CDR2 YSYEKL. Germline trimming cut 4 bases from V and 1 base from J; bases unmatched to any gene: 6. The CDR3 spans 18 residues. CDR3 bases: TGCGCCAGCAGCCTCACAGGACTAGCGGGGGGTTCCTACAATGAGCAGTTCTTC. It is translated as CASSLTGLAGGSYNEQFF.

This clonotype was found a few times. This sequence joins TRBV20-1 and TRBJ2-7; D unresolved. This CDR3 has 15 amino acids. The V end lost 2 bases, the J end lost 3 bases, and 17 bases lay between the germline ends. Germline loops: CDR1 DFQATT, CDR2 SNEGSKA (reference sequence). Written as DNA, the CDR3 is TGCAGTGCTAGACGGCTCGCAACCCTTAGCTACGAGCAGTACTTC. This translates into CSARRLATLSYEQYF.

The V gene is TRBV27, the J gene TRBJ1-6, with D possibly being TRBD1 (5 bases). The germline CDR1 and CDR2 sequences are MNHEY and SMNVEV (reference sequence). The CDR3 consists of 15 residues. Trimming left V 3 bases short and J 8 bases short, with 14 bases between. The CDR3 DNA sequence: TGTGCCAGCAGTTTCGAAGGGGCGCGTTATTCACCCCTCCACTTT. Amino acid sequence: CASSFEGARYSPLHF.

This clonotype has more than one count but fewer than ten. The chain is built from TRBV2 and TRBJ1-6; a weak D match, TRBD1 (6 bases). Germline CDR1 reads SNHLY; CDR2 reads FYNNEI. V lost 3 bases and J lost 8, with 11 bases in between. The CDR3 is made up of 14 amino acids. The CDR3 here is CASSEAGADSPLHF. CDR3 DNA sequence: TGTGCCAGCAGTGAGGCAGGGGCGGATTCACCCCTCCACTTT.

V gene TRBV3-1 combines with J gene TRBJ2-1; tentatively, D is TRBD1 or TRBD2 (5 bases each). CDR1 LGHDT and CDR2 YNNKEL come from the germline V gene (reference sequence). This CDR3 is built from 17 residues. V was cut by 0 bases and J by 4 bases, with 16 bases left in between. The CDR3 DNA follows: TGTGCCAGCAGCCAAGATAGTGAGGGGATTGGTTACAATGAGCAGTTCTTC. As protein: CASSQDSEGIGYNEQFF.

This clonotype has only a few counts. V is TRBV25-1 and J is TRBJ2-7; no clear D. V was cut by 3 bases and J by 0 bases, with 9 bases left in between. There are 14 residues in the CDR3. Germline V gives CDR1 MGHDK, CDR2 SYGVNS. DNA of the CDR3: TGTGCCAGCAGTGATGGCGGCAACTCCTACGAGCAGTACTTC. Amino acid sequence: CASSDGGNSYEQYF.

The chain combines TRBV12-3 or TRBV12-4 with TRBJ2-7; D is ambiguous. The length of the CDR3 is 12 residues. V was cut by 6 bases and J by 2 bases, with 8 bases left in between. The CDR3 region has the DNA TGTGCCAGCAGGGGGTCGACCTACGAGCAGTACTTC. This gives the protein CASRGSTYEQYF.

This clonotype was detected once. The junction shows a germline mismatch at one end, possibly a read error. This chain links TRBV5-1 with TRBJ2-1; D possibly uses TRBD1 or TRBD2 (5 bases each). The CDR3 runs 16 residues. The V gene's germline CDR1 is SGHRS and CDR2 YFSETQ. The CDR3 DNA is TGCGACAGCAGCTTGGTTGGGACCATCCCGAGTGGGGAGCAGTTCTTC. Residues: CDSSLVGTIPSGEQFF.

V gene TRBV7-8 combines with J gene TRBJ1-1; the D is unclear. The length of the CDR3 is 13 residues. In germline, CDR1 is SGHVS, CDR2 FQNEAQ. Trimming stripped 5 bases from V and 5 bases from J, with 12 bases between. CDR3 nucleotides: TGTGCCAGCAGCCCCGGCCCGGGGACTGAAGCTTTCTTT. It is translated as CASSPGPGTEAFF.

The genes are TRBV2 and TRBJ1-2; D remains unclear. CDR1 and CDR2 from the germline V gene are SNHLY and FYNNEI. Trimming cost V 1 base and J 4 bases, with 10 bases left between them. This CDR3 has 14 residues. The CDR3 region has the DNA TGTGCCAGCAGTGAAGAGTCGGGTGCCTATGGCTACACCTTC. Translating gives CASSEESGAYGYTF.

V is TRBV27 and J is TRBJ2-5; maybe TRBD2 (6 bases). Trimming stripped 4 bases from V and 2 bases from J, with 17 bases between. CDR1 is MNHEY, CDR2 SMNVEV, per germline (reference sequence). The CDR3 extends over 16 amino acids. Here the CDR3 DNA reads TGTGCCAGCAGTTCTCTAGCGCACGGGCTTCAAGAGACCCAGTACTTC. It yields the protein CASSSLAHGLQETQYF.

The table lists this clonotype with a few counts. This sequence joins TRBV5-6 and TRBJ2-5, with TRBD2 matching 8 bases. Germline CDR1 SGHDT, CDR2 YYEEEE. Losses at the gene ends were 2 bases for V and 5 bases for J; bases not matched to a gene: 5. This CDR3 has 14 amino acids. CDR3 sequence reads: CASSLRGGRETQYF. The CDR3 DNA is TGTGCCAGCAGCTTACGGGGGGGCCGGGAGACCCAGTACTTC. The whole variable domain, filled in from reference TRBV5-6 and TRBJ2-5, reads DAGVTQSPTHLIKTRGQQVTLRCSPKSGHDTVSWYQQALGQGPQFIFQYYEEEERQRGNFPDRFSGHQFPNYSSELNVNALLLGDSALYLCASSLRGGRETQYFGPGTRLLVL.

The CDR3 sequence: CASSLGGQIYGYTF. Written as DNA, the CDR3 is TGTGCCAGCAGTTTGGGGGGACAGATCTATGGCTACACCTTC. This chain connects TRBV12-3 or TRBV12-4 to TRBJ1-2, with 7 bases that match TRBD1. The CDR3 runs 14 residues. Trimming at V came to 3 bases and at J to 4 bases, leaving 5 bases not matched to a gene.

The rearrangement links TRBV6-6 to TRBJ2-7; 7 bases match TRBD2. The germline CDR1 and CDR2 sequences are MNHNY and SVGAGI (reference sequence). V lost 7 bases and J lost 9; bases outside the gene matches: 21. There are 16 residues in the CDR3. The CDR3 loop reads CASTSHPVAGVFGQYF. CDR3 sequence (DNA): TGTGCCAGCACCTCCCATCCCGTGGCGGGAGTGTTTGGGCAGTACTTC.

This clonotype occurred a few times. V and J are TRBV2 and TRBJ2-1; 9 bases fit TRBD2. This CDR3 region has 15 residues. Germline V gene lookup returns CDR1 SNHLY and CDR2 FYNNEI. V gave up 5 bases and J gave up 9 bases; unmatched junction bases: 11. CDR3 nucleotide sequence: TGTGCCAGCAGTTTCATAGCGGGAGAGTTTGGTGAGCAGTTCTTC. Its protein product is CASSFIAGEFGEQFF.

This clonotype occurred many times. The rearrangement joins TRBV5-1 to TRBJ2-3, with TRBD1 identical over 9 bases. Germline lookup yields CDR1 SGHRS and CDR2 YFSETQ. The V gene end was trimmed by 0 bases and the J gene end by 1 base; junction bases not matched to a gene: 0. This CDR3 is built from 15 residues. The CDR3 nucleotides are TGCGCCAGCAGCTTGGACAGGGGGCGCACAGATACGCAGTATTTT. The encoded protein is CASSLDRGRTDTQYF.

This clonotype occurred a few times. The chain links TRBV7-9 to TRBJ1-6; the D gene is possibly TRBD1 (5 bases). Germline loops: CDR1 SEHNR, CDR2 FQNEAQ (reference sequence). The V end lost 1 base, the J end lost 6 bases, and 10 bases lay between the germline ends. The CDR3 is made up of 15 amino acids. Written as DNA, the CDR3 is TGTGCCAGCAGCTTAGATCAGGGATTTAATTCACCCCTCCACTTT. It codes for CASSLDQGFNSPLHF.

This rearrangement joins TRBV6-4 to TRBJ2-2, with no clear D. The V end lost 0 bases, the J end lost 5 bases, and 10 bases lay between the germline ends. Germline V lookup: CDR1 MRHNA, CDR2 SNTAGT. CDR3 size: 15 residues. The CDR3 sequence is CASSDSLDWTGELFF. DNA for the CDR3: TGTGCCAGCAGTGACTCGCTAGATTGGACCGGGGAGCTGTTTTTT.

V and J are TRBV7-6 and TRBJ2-7; 9 bases map to TRBD2. Germline V gene lookup returns CDR1 SGHVS and CDR2 FNYEAQ. Trimming took 0 bases from V and 3 from J; bases not matched to a gene: 6. The CDR3 extends over 16 amino acids. CDR3 nucleotides: TGTGCCAGCAGCTTAGCGTCGTTAGCGGGGGACTACGAGCAGTACTTC. This gives the protein CASSLASLAGDYEQYF.

This clonotype is a singleton in its sample. At one boundary the junction diverges from the germline segment, which might be a read error. The chain combines TRBV12-3 or TRBV12-4 with TRBJ1-1, with 8 bases aligning to TRBD1. The CDR3 contains 14 residues. Here the CDR3 DNA reads TGTGCCAGCAGTGGAAGACAGGGGCGAACTGAATCTTTCTTT. It is translated as CASSGRQGRTESFF.